These 31 T cell receptor beta chains share one sample of origin, sequenced in a study of shared clonotypes between healthy human individuals. The assay was immunoSEQ multiplex PCR, and TCRdb's table has in-frame clones only and misses some. The repertoire includes hundreds of thousands of clones, 74% of them detected once, and approximately 1.7% sits in the top ten. Source material: memory CD4+ T cells sorted from blood. As to subset: CD45RA-negative fraction. These receptors came from a woman in her 30s in good health.

In this sample, this clone turned up once. The V call is TRBV6-5, the J call TRBJ2-1; the D is unclear. Trimming removed 4 bases at V and 7 bases at J, with 8 bases between. Germline assignment: CDR1 MNHEY and CDR2 SVGAGI. The CDR3 sequence is 12 residues long. The DNA of the CDR3 is TGTGCCAGCAGTTCTCTAGTGAATGAGCAGTTCTTC. It yields the protein CASSSLVNEQFF.

This clone is a singleton in its sample. This chain joins TRBV5-1 and TRBJ2-5, with a tentative D call TRBD2 (5 bases). CDR3 length equals 13 residues. Germline CDR1 and CDR2: SGHRS and YFSETQ. The V and J ends lost 0 bases and 7 bases respectively, with 10 bases between them. The chain's CDR3 is CASSLGGSGTQYF. The CDR3 coding sequence is TGCGCCAGCAGCTTGGGTGGCAGCGGGACCCAGTACTTC.

This clone was picked up a small number of times. The sample contains more than one DNA sequence encoding this CDR3. The J gene is TRBJ1-2, the V gene TRBV7-8; D is perhaps TRBD1 (6 bases). CDR1 SGHVS and CDR2 FQNEAQ come from the germline V gene. Trimming cost V 5 bases and J 2 bases, with 9 bases left between them. The CDR3 contains 13 residues. CDR3 amino acids: CASSRDRNYGYTF. The CDR3 nucleotides are TGTGCCAGCAGCCGTGACAGGAACTATGGCTACACCTTC.

The chain combines TRBV5-4 with TRBJ1-1, with D uncertain. This CDR3 comprises 14 residues. With 3 bases removed from V and 2 bases from J, the gap between germline ends came to 11 bases. Germline assignment: CDR1 SGHNT and CDR2 YYREEE (reference sequence). CDR3 in DNA: TGTGCCAGCAGCTACGGCAACTTTAACACTGAAGCTTTCTTT. Translating gives CASSYGNFNTEAFF. Together with reference TRBV5-4 and TRBJ1-1, the CDR3 gives the full variable domain: ETGVTQSPTHLIKTRGQQVTLRCSSQSGHNTVSWYQQALGQGPQFIFQYYREEENGRGNFPPRFSGLQFPNYSSELNVNALELDDSALYLCASSYGNFNTEAFFGQGTRLTVV.

This clone was recorded a few times. This chain joins TRBV11-2 and TRBJ2-1; 10 bases match TRBD1. This CDR3 spans 16 amino acids. With 5 bases clipped from V and 8 bases from J, the junction kept 12 bases outside the gene matches. CDR1 is SGHAT, CDR2 FQNNGV, per germline. CDR3 loop: CASSVTWTGGFDEQFF. In DNA, the CDR3 is TGTGCCAGCAGCGTTACATGGACAGGGGGGTTCGATGAGCAGTTCTTC.

The chain employs TRBV7-3 and TRBJ2-2; D tentatively reads TRBD1 or TRBD2 (5 bases each). CDR1 is SGHTA and CDR2 is FQGTGA in the germline V gene. Trimming removed 5 bases from V and 4 bases from J, with 11 bases in between. The CDR3 has 14 residues. CDR3 in amino acids: CASSQGPSTGELFF. DNA for the CDR3: TGTGCCAGCAGCCAGGGACCTAGCACCGGGGAGCTGTTTTTT.

The chain carries TRBV5-1 and TRBJ1-1; D is ambiguous. The CDR3 totals 14 residues. CDR1 is SGHRS and CDR2 is YFSETQ in the germline V gene. Trimming removed 1 base from V and 4 bases from J, with 11 bases in between. CDR3 sequence: CASSLRGQTTEAFF. The DNA of the CDR3 is TGCGCCAGCAGCTTGAGAGGCCAGACCACTGAAGCTTTCTTT.

V usage is TRBV29-1 and J usage is TRBJ2-1; 7 nucleotides line up with TRBD2. V lost 7 bases to trimming and J lost 4 bases; unmatched junction nucleotides: 10. The CDR3 length is 14 residues. The germline V gene has CDR1 SQVTM and CDR2 ANQGSEA. The CDR3 region has the DNA TGCAGCGGCCACGGACTAGTATCGTACAATGAGCAGTTCTTC. Translating it yields CSGHGLVSYNEQFF.

The chain is built from TRBV5-1 and TRBJ2-7; the match to TRBD2 covers 11 bases. Germline lookup yields CDR1 SGHRS and CDR2 YFSETQ. This CDR3 is built from 15 residues. V gave up 1 base and J gave up 6 bases; unmatched junction bases: 6. The CDR3 here is CASSLQTGTSGEQYF. The DNA of the CDR3 is TGCGCCAGCAGCTTGCAGACCGGGACTAGCGGCGAGCAGTACTTC.

The J gene is TRBJ1-5, the V gene TRBV19; possibly TRBD1 for D (6 bases). The length of the CDR3 is 14 residues. The germline gives CDR1 LNHDA, CDR2 SQIVND (reference sequence). Trimming stripped 7 bases from V and 3 bases from J, with 13 bases between. CDR3 nucleotides: TGTGCCAGTACCAGGGGAAGGGACAATCAGCCCCAGCATTTT. Amino acid sequence: CASTRGRDNQPQHF.

This chain links TRBV7-9 with TRBJ2-1; 7 positions match TRBD2. The CDR3 contains 13 residues. Germline assignment: CDR1 SEHNR and CDR2 FQNEAQ (reference sequence). V shed 3 bases, J shed 10 bases, and the junction held 6 bases outside the gene matches. In nucleotides, the CDR3 is TGTGCCAGCAGCTTTAGCGGGCCTCGGGAGCAGTTCTTC. Amino acid sequence: CASSFSGPREQFF.

The gene calls are TRBV7-9 and TRBJ2-2; 8 nucleotides align to TRBD1. The germline CDR1 and CDR2 sequences are SEHNR and FQNEAQ (reference sequence). J was trimmed by 5 bases and V by 2 bases; bases with no gene match: 7. The CDR3 spans 16 residues. CDR3: CASSLWGQASTGELFF. In DNA, the CDR3 is TGTGCCAGCAGCTTATGGGGACAGGCGAGTACCGGGGAGCTGTTTTTT.

The chain employs TRBV6-1 and TRBJ2-2; 8 bases map to TRBD1. The CDR3 length is 16 residues. Germline assignment: CDR1 MNHNS and CDR2 SASEGT. V shed 4 bases, J shed 4 bases, and the junction held 8 bases outside the gene matches. The CDR3 DNA sequence: TGTGCCAGCAGTGCCCGGGACAGGATACTCACCGGGGAGCTGTTTTTT. Translation: CASSARDRILTGELFF.

This sequence joins TRBV7-9 and TRBJ2-7; D perhaps matches TRBD1 (6 bases). V shed 5 bases and J shed 2 bases, with 10 bases lying between them. CDR1 and CDR2 (germline): SEHNR, FQNEAQ (reference sequence). There are 13 residues in the CDR3. The CDR3 here is CASSPGQTYEQYF. The CDR3 DNA follows: TGTGCCAGCAGCCCCGGACAGACCTACGAGCAGTACTTC. The whole variable domain, remainder taken from reference TRBV7-9 and TRBJ2-7, is DTGVSQNPRHKITKRGQNVTFRCDPISEHNRLYWYRQTLGQGPEFLTYFQNEAQLEKSRLLSDRFSAERPKGSFSTLEIQRTEQGDSAMYLCASSPGQTYEQYFGPGTRLTVT.

The chain joins TRBV18 to TRBJ2-2; tentative D call: TRBD2 (5 bases). The CDR3 spans 16 residues. The germline CDR1 and CDR2 sequences are KGHSH and LQKENI. Trimming pared 5 bases from V and 6 bases from J, leaving 19 bases between. The CDR3, as DNA: TGTGCCAGCTCAAAAACTAGTCAATTGTTTGCCGGGGAGCTGTTTTTT. This sequence encodes CASSKTSQLFAGELFF.

The chain recombines TRBV6-4 with TRBJ2-1; no firm D call. This CDR3 comprises 15 residues. V was cut by 5 bases and J by 3 bases, with 14 bases left in between. Germline V CDR1 and CDR2: MRHNA, SNTAGT. CDR3 bases: TGTGCCAGCAGTACCGACACCTTCCTCTACAATGAGCAGTTCTTC. Its translation is CASSTDTFLYNEQFF.

As concerns this clone: In the same sample, other DNA sequences code for this CDR3. The rearrangement uses TRBV28 and TRBJ1-5; tentative D call: TRBD1 (6 bases). V shed 6 bases and J shed 5 bases, with 8 bases lying between them. The CDR3 length is 12 residues. CDR1 MDHEN and CDR2 SYDVKM come from the germline V gene. The CDR3 DNA is TGTGCCAGCAGAGGGGGGGATCAGCCCCAGCATTTT. Translating it yields CASRGGDQPQHF.

This clone came up many times. The chain recombines TRBV28 with TRBJ2-5; TRBD2 agrees at 10 bases. Germline V gives CDR1 MDHEN, CDR2 SYDVKM. CDR3 length: 16 amino acids. V shed 6 bases and J 3 bases; nucleotides not matched to a gene: 10. The CDR3 sequence: CASSSTGLALKETQYF. The CDR3 nucleotides read TGTGCCAGCAGCTCCACGGGACTAGCGCTCAAAGAGACCCAGTACTTC.

This clone was detected a few times. The gene calls are TRBV7-8 and TRBJ1-1; the D is unclear. V was pared by 1 base and J by 3 bases, with 9 bases between. Germline lookup yields CDR1 SGHVS and CDR2 FQNEAQ. The CDR3 extends over 14 amino acids. The CDR3 DNA follows: TGTGCCAGCAGCTTAGGGACGTCGGACACTGAAGCTTTCTTT. Its translation: CASSLGTSDTEAFF.

The J gene is TRBJ1-2, the V gene TRBV27; 7 nucleotides agree with TRBD1. CDR1 and CDR2 (germline): MNHEY, SMNVEV (reference sequence). This CDR3 is built from 15 residues. The J segment lost 2 bases and the V segment lost 6 bases, leaving 9 bases of the junction unmatched. The CDR3 DNA follows: TGTGCCAGCAGCTCACGGCAGGGGGAGAACTATGGCTACACCTTC. Amino acids: CASSSRQGENYGYTF.

In the case of this clone: Other nucleotide sequences from this sample produce the same CDR3. This chain links TRBV2 with TRBJ2-3, with 8 bases that match TRBD2. V dropped 6 bases and J dropped 1; count of bases not matched to a gene: 6. CDR1 is SNHLY, CDR2 FYNNEI, per germline. The CDR3 covers 15 residues. The CDR3 sequence: CASSLLTSGTDTQYF. The DNA of the CDR3 is TGTGCCAGCAGCCTTCTGACTAGCGGCACAGATACGCAGTATTTT. The variable domain in full, completed from reference TRBV2 and TRBJ2-3, reads EPEVTQTPSHQVTQMGQEVILRCVPISNHLYFYWYRQILGQKVEFLVSFYNNEISEKSEIFDDQFSVERPDGSNFTLKIRSTKLEDSAMYFCASSLLTSGTDTQYFGPGTRLTVL.

This clone was seen once. This rearrangement joins TRBV9 to TRBJ1-1; D uncertain. The germline V gene encodes CDR1 SGDLS and CDR2 YYNGEE. The CDR3 consists of 14 residues. The ends were cut back, 0 bases at V and 6 bases at J, with 12 bases in the middle. DNA of the CDR3: TGTGCCAGCAGCGTAGACCCCCTAAGGCCTGAAGCTTTCTTT. It is translated as CASSVDPLRPEAFF.

A word on this clone: Possible read error: a much larger clone is one base away. The chain employs TRBV30 and TRBJ2-5, with D perhaps given as TRBD1 or TRBD2 (6 bases each). The CDR3 runs 13 residues. Per germline, CDR1 GTSNPN and CDR2 SVGIG (reference sequence). In nucleotides, the CDR3 is TGTGCCTGGAGTGTACAGGGAGGTGAGACCCAGCACTTC. Translating it yields CAWSVQGGETQHF.

This chain links TRBV4-2 with TRBJ2-6; 8 nucleotides align to TRBD1. Germline V CDR1 and CDR2: LGHNA, YNFKEQ. The CDR3 length is 18 residues. Germline trimming cut 1 base from V and 0 bases from J; bases unmatched to any gene: 5. Here the CDR3 reads CASSQVPGGLSGANVLTF. The CDR3 DNA sequence: TGTGCCAGCAGCCAAGTTCCAGGGGGCCTCTCTGGGGCCAACGTCCTGACTTTC.

This clone was counted only a few times. The same CDR3 is also encoded by other DNA sequences in this sample. The V gene is TRBV5-1, the J gene TRBJ1-1; TRBD1 agrees at 10 bases. The CDR3 has 15 residues. J gave up 4 bases and V 4 bases, and 7 bases lay outside the gene matches. Germline CDR1 SGHRS, CDR2 YFSETQ. The CDR3 DNA follows: TGCGCCAGCAGCCCTCGACAGGGGGCGCGCACTGAAGCTTTCTTT. As protein: CASSPRQGARTEAFF.

The chain carries TRBV15 and TRBJ2-7; a possible D gene is TRBD1 (7 bases). This CDR3 comprises 16 residues. V was clipped by 5 bases and J by 6 bases, with 23 bases between them. In germline, CDR1 is LNHNV, CDR2 YYDKDF (reference sequence). CDR3 sequence reads: CATSHSRGRGVGEQYF. DNA for the CDR3: TGTGCCACCAGCCACTCGCGGGGCAGGGGGGTCGGCGAGCAGTACTTC.

This clone was counted between two and nine times. V is TRBV6-1 and J is TRBJ1-1; D unresolved. The V gene's germline CDR1 is MNHNS and CDR2 SASEGT. Trimming stripped 11 bases from V and 1 base from J, with 14 bases between. This CDR3 is 13 amino acids long. The CDR3 DNA is TGTGCCGCGACCCGGCTTAGGAACACTGAAGCTTTCTTT. Amino acid sequence: CAATRLRNTEAFF.

This clone was recorded a few times. The rearrangement joins TRBV5-1 to TRBJ2-7; unclear D gene. CDR3 length equals 15 residues. Germline values: CDR1 SGHRS, CDR2 YFSETQ. V lost 2 bases and J 0 bases, leaving 12 bases between the germline ends. The CDR3 nucleotides read TGCGCCAGCAGCTTTATTGGAGCTAGCTCCTACGAGCAGTACTTC. It yields the protein CASSFIGASSYEQYF. The complete variable domain, with remaining parts taken from reference TRBV5-1 and TRBJ2-7, reads KAGVTQTPRYLIKTRGQQVTLSCSPISGHRSVSWYQQTPGQGLQFLFEYFSETQRNKGNFPGRFSGRQFSNSRSEMNVSTLELGDSALYLCASSFIGASSYEQYFGPGTRLTVT.

The V call is TRBV5-4, the J call TRBJ1-2; 11 bases are a match to TRBD1. The CDR3 covers 14 residues. The V gene end was trimmed by 0 bases and the J gene end by 7 bases; junction bases not matched to a gene: 2. Germline assignment: CDR1 SGHNT and CDR2 YYREEE (reference sequence). CDR3 in DNA: TGTGCCAGCAGCTTGGGGACAGGGGGCTTTGGCTACACCTTC. It yields the protein CASSLGTGGFGYTF.

This chain connects TRBV6-5 to TRBJ2-5, with D maybe TRBD1 (5 bases). With 5 bases removed from V and 0 bases from J, the gap between germline ends came to 10 bases. There are 14 residues in the CDR3. Germline assignment: CDR1 MNHEY and CDR2 SVGAGI. CDR3 residues: CASSRTRNQETQYF. The CDR3 coding sequence is TGTGCCAGCAGTCGGACACGAAACCAAGAGACCCAGTACTTC.

This clone came up many times. The genes are TRBV2 and TRBJ2-1; 9 bases match TRBD2. There are 15 residues in the CDR3. J gave up 6 bases and V 5 bases, and 8 bases lay outside the gene matches. Germline-derived CDR1 and CDR2 are SNHLY and FYNNEI. The CDR3 spells CASSPLTSGVNEQFF. CDR3 in DNA: TGTGCCAGCAGTCCCCTGACTAGCGGAGTCAATGAGCAGTTCTTC.